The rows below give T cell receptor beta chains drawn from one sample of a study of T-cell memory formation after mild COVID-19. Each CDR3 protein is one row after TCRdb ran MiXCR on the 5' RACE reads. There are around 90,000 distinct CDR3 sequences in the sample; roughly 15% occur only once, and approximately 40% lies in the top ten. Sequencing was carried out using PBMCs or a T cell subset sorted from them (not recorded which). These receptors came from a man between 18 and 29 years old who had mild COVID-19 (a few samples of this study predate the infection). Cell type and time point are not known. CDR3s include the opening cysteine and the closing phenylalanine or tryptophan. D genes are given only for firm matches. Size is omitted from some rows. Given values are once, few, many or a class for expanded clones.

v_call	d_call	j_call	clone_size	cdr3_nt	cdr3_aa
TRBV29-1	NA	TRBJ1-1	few	TGCAGCGTTCGGGCAGGAGACACTGAAGCTTTCTTT	CSVRAGDTEAFF
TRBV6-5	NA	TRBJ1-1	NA	TGTGCCAGCAGTTACTCGGCGTCAGGGGACACTGAAGCTTTCTTT	CASSYSASGDTEAFF
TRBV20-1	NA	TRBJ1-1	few	TGCAGTGCTAGAGGACAGAATGAAGCTTTCTTT	CSARGQNEAFF
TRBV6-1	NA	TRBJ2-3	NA	TGTGCCAGCAGTGAAGCCTTGACACCGTCAAGGGATACGCAGTATTTT	CASSEALTPSRDTQYF
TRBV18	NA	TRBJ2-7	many	TGTGCCAGCTCATCTGATTACGAGCAGTACTTC	CASSSDYEQYF
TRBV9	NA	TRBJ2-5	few	TGTGCCAGCAGCGTAGAACTGGGGGGGCGGCAAGAGACCCAGTACTTC	CASSVELGGRQETQYF
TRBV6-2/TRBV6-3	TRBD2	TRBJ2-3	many	TGTGCCAGCACTCACGGGCTAGCGGACACAGATACGCAGTATTTT	CASTHGLADTDTQYF
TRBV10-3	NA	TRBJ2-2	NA	TGTGCCATCAGTGGGGGGTACCTGAACACCGGGGAGCTGTTTTTT	CAISGGYLNTGELFF
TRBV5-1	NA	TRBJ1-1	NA	TGCGCCAGCACCCTCGGTGGGGGCAGCACTGAAGCTTTCTTT	CASTLGGGSTEAFF
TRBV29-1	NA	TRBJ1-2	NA	TGCAGCGTTCCGGGGGTTCATGGCTACACCTTC	CSVPGVHGYTF
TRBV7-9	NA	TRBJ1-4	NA	TGTGCCAGCAGTACTAATGAAAAACTGTTTTTT	CASSTNEKLFF
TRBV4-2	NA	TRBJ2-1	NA	TGTGCCAGCAGCTCCGACTATTTCGGGGACAATGAGCAGTTCTTC	CASSSDYFGDNEQFF
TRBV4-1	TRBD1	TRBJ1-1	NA	TGCGCCAGCAGCCACGCCCTACAGGGGGCTTCTGAAGCTTTCTTT	CASSHALQGASEAFF
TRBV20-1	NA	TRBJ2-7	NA	TGCAGTGCTAGAAGGCGGAACTCCTACGAGCAGTACTTC	CSARRRNSYEQYF
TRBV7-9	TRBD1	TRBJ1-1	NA	TGTGCCAGCAGGTCCAGTACAGGGGGCGGACACTCGAACACTGAAGCTTTCTTT	CASRSSTGGGHSNTEAFF
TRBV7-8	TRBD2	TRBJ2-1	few	TGTGCCAGCAGCTTAGACGAGCGGGGGGATTACAATGAGCAGTTCTTC	CASSLDERGDYNEQFF
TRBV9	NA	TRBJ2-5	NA	TGTGCCAGCAGCGTAGAGGGGACGGAGACCCAGTACTTC	CASSVEGTETQYF
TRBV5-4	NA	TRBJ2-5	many	TGTGCCAGCAGCTTGGCCAGGATAGGCGAGACCCAGTACTTC	CASSLARIGETQYF
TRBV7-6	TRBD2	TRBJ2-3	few	TGTGCCAGCAGCTTTGGGACTAGCGGGGGCACAGATACGCAGTATTTT	CASSFGTSGGTDTQYF
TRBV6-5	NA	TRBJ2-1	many	TGTGCCAGCAGTGCATCCAATGAGCAGTTCTTC	CASSASNEQFF
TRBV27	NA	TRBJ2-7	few	TGTGCCAGCAGTTTAGTAGGGGGGTCGGGCGAGCAGTACTTC	CASSLVGGSGEQYF
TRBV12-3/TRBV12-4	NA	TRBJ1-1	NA	TGTGCCAGCAGTTTAGCATTCATTATGAACACTGAAGCTTTCTTT	CASSLAFIMNTEAFF
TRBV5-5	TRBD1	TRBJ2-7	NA	TGTGCCAGCAGCCAAGGGACAGGGGTTCTCGAGCAGTACTTC	CASSQGTGVLEQYF
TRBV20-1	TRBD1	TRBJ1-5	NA	TGCAGTGCTAGAGATCAGGGGGAATGGGTCAATCAGCCCCAGCATTTT	CSARDQGEWVNQPQHF
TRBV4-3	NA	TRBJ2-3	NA	TGCGCCAGCAGCCAACGCCGGTGGAGGACAGATACGCAGTATTTT	CASSQRRWRTDTQYF
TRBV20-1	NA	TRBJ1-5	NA	TGCAGTGCTAGAGATGCCGTGGGACGGCAAGCCTCCAATCAGCCCCAGCATTTT	CSARDAVGRQASNQPQHF
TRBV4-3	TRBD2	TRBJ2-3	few	TGCGCCAGCAGCCACGGTCCCGGGACTAGCGGGGCAGATACGCAGTATTTT	CASSHGPGTSGADTQYF
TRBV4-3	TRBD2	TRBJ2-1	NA	TGCGCCAGCAGCCAGGGACTAGCGGGGGATGTCAATGAGCAGTTCTTC	CASSQGLAGDVNEQFF
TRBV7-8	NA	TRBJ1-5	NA	TGTGCCAGCAGCTTAGGCTGGGAGATAAATCAGCCCCAGCATTTT	CASSLGWEINQPQHF
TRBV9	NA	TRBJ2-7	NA	TGTGCCAGCAGCGTAGATGGCAGGGTTCCCGACGAGCAGTACTTC	CASSVDGRVPDEQYF
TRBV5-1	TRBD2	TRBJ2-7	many	TGCGCCAGCAGCACAGAACTAGCGGGGCCGATCGGGTCCTACGAGCAGTACTTC	CASSTELAGPIGSYEQYF
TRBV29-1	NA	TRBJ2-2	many	TGCAGCGTTGCTGCGAACACCGGGGAGCTGTTTTTT	CSVAANTGELFF
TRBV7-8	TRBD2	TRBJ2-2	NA	TGTGCCAGCAGCCCAAAGCGGGGGGGCACCGGGGAGCTGTTTTTT	CASSPKRGGTGELFF
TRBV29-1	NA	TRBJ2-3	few	TGCAGCGTTGATCGGGAAAGCACAGATACGCAGTATTTT	CSVDRESTDTQYF
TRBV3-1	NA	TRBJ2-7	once	TGTGCCAGCAGCTCCTGGGATGACTACGAGCAGTACTTC	CASSSWDDYEQYF